This T cell receptor beta chain came from a study of regulatory T cells in long-lasting Graves disease. Time point specified: newly diagnosed GD, antithyroid drugs for less than 3 months. Extracted RNA from PBMCs served as the source of the TCR library. This clonotype was counted a few times. Arm-PCR of CDR3 regions and iRepertoire HTBI primers were used to build TCR beta libraries. In TCRdb, the multiplex PCR reads were re-called with MiXCR into one record per CDR3 protein. Among hundreds of thousands of distinct CDR3 sequences listed, about a sixth were seen once. These same data were also listed under a study on T cells in Graves' hyperthyroidism and ophthalmopathy.

Sequencing was performed on peripheral blood mononuclear cells (PBMCs), taken at new diagnosis, from a patient treated with antithyroid drugs. The TCR was taken from a man in his forties with Graves disease.

The CDR3 spells CASSPRPHGGGTEAFF. The CDR3 DNA is TGTGCCAGCTCACCCCGTCCTCACGGGGGAGGCACTGAAGCTTTCTTT. This sequence joins TRBV18 and TRBJ1-1; maybe TRBD1 (5 bases). Trimming stripped 3 bases from V and 4 bases from J, with 18 bases between. The CDR3 is 16 residues long. Germline V CDR1 and CDR2: KGHSH, LQKENI.